A selection of T cell receptor beta chains follows, all from one sample in a study of cytomegalovirus exposure and HLA in healthy donors. Clones were sequenced by immunoSEQ multiplex PCR, and TCRdb holds only the in-frame ones, with some missing. Among around 100,000 clones listed, roughly 80% were seen once. The sequencing sample was made of PBMCs. Source of these receptors: a man aged 25-45 years in good health and CMV-seropositive. The CDR3 runs from the conserved cysteine through the conserved F or W. D genes are given only for firm matches. For some rows the clone size is stated as once, few or many, or as a class when expanded; others skip it.

>.|TRBV5-4|.|TRBJ2-3
CASSLTVVDTQYF
TGTGCCAGCAGCTTGACGGTTGTGGATACGCAGTATTTT
>.|TRBV5-4|.|TRBJ1-4
CASSLTDRNNEKLFF
TGTGCCAGCAGCCTAACGGACAGAAATAATGAAAAACTGTTTTTT
>.|TRBV5-1|TRBD1|TRBJ2-5
CASSLTGTGRETQYF
TGCGCCAGCAGCTTGACCGGGACAGGGCGGGAGACCCAGTACTTC
>.|TRBV30|.|TRBJ1-6
CAWRVGSGSPLHF
TGTGCCTGGAGAGTCGGCTCAGGTTCACCCCTCCACTTT
>.|TRBV28|.|TRBJ1-3
CASSLSGVTGNTIYF
TGTGCCAGCAGTTTGTCAGGGGTAACCGGAAACACCATATATTTT
>few|TRBV29-1|.|TRBJ2-5
CSVEGAGLQQYF
TGCAGCGTTGAAGGTGCAGGCCTACAACAGTACTTC
>.|TRBV11-1|.|TRBJ2-5
CASSLVFGEVETQYF
TGTGCCAGCAGCTTAGTGTTCGGGGAGGTAGAGACCCAGTACTTC
>.|TRBV7-8|TRBD1|TRBJ2-3
CASSLEGQGSDTQYF
TGTGCCAGCAGCTTAGAGGGACAGGGGAGTGATACGCAGTATTTT
>.|TRBV4-1|TRBD1|TRBJ1-2
CASSPPVTGWYGYTF
TGCGCCAGCAGCCCCCCCGTGACAGGGTGGTATGGCTACACCTTC
>.|TRBV28|.|TRBJ1-5
CATGGQPQHF
TGTGCCACCGGGGGTCAGCCCCAGCATTTT
>.|TRBV27|.|TRBJ1-1
CASIPDLAGGWATEAFF
TGTGCCAGCATTCCAGATCTCGCCGGGGGTTGGGCCACTGAAGCTTTCTTT
>.|TRBV29-1|.|TRBJ1-5
CSVSEFSNQPQHF
TGCAGCGTTTCGGAGTTTAGCAATCAGCCCCAGCATTTT
>few|TRBV9|TRBD2|TRBJ2-5
CASSVARAGGQETQYF
TGTGCCAGCAGCGTAGCTCGAGCGGGGGGGCAAGAGACCCAGTACTTC
>few|TRBV5-4|TRBD1|TRBJ1-1
CASIMNRGPGMNTEAFF
TGTGCCAGCATCATGAACAGGGGGCCTGGCATGAACACTGAAGCTTTCTTT
>.|TRBV7-9|TRBD1|TRBJ1-2
CASSPGTEANYGYTF
TGTGCCAGCAGCCCCGGGACAGAAGCTAACTATGGCTACACCTTC
>few|TRBV7-8|TRBD2|TRBJ2-3
CASTPSGGITDTQYF
TGTGCCAGCACCCCCAGCGGGGGAATCACAGATACGCAGTATTTT
>.|TRBV7-9|.|TRBJ1-1
CTSSFGPEAFF
TGTACCAGCAGCTTTGGGCCTGAAGCTTTCTTT
>.|TRBV11-2|TRBD1|TRBJ1-1
CASSSTQGITEAFF
TGTGCCAGCAGCTCCACACAGGGGATCACTGAAGCTTTCTTT
>few|TRBV2|.|TRBJ1-5
CASSLDRQLQPQHF
TGTGCCAGCAGCCTCGACAGACAACTCCAGCCCCAGCATTTT
>.|TRBV19|.|TRBJ1-1
CASSMGSTEAFF
TGTGCCAGTAGTATGGGGAGCACTGAAGCTTTCTTT
>once|TRBV5-1|TRBD2|TRBJ2-1
CASSFSGSASYNEQFF
TGCGCCAGCAGCTTTAGCGGGAGCGCCTCCTACAATGAGCAGTTCTTC
>few|TRBV10-3|.|TRBJ2-5
CAISEINLTDSLGETQYF
TGTGCCATCAGCGAAATAAATTTGACGGACAGTCTCGGGGAGACCCAGTACTTC
>.|TRBV6-5|.|TRBJ1-2
CASSYSRGTNYGYTF
TGCGCCAGCAGTTACTCTCGGGGAACCAACTATGGCTACACCTTC
>.|TRBV4-1|TRBD2|TRBJ2-1
CASSQYLDGTRTYNEQFF
TGCGCCAGCAGCCAATACTTAGATGGGACTAGAACCTACAATGAGCAGTTCTTC
>.|TRBV10-3|TRBD1|TRBJ2-3
CAISELAGGSTDTQYF
TGTGCCATCAGTGAGTTGGCAGGGGGTAGCACAGATACGCAGTATTTT
>.|TRBV28|.|TRBJ1-2
CASLPQRGRDGYTF
TGTGCCAGCCTCCCCCAGCGGGGCCGAGATGGCTACACCTTC
>.|TRBV25-1|TRBD1|TRBJ2-7
CASRLGQEYEQYF
TGTGCCAGCAGATTGGGACAGGAGTACGAGCAGTACTTC
>.|TRBV28|.|TRBJ1-2
CASSSGGAHNYGYTF
TGTGCCAGCAGTTCGGGCGGGGCTCATAACTATGGCTACACCTTC
>.|TRBV28|TRBD2|TRBJ2-3
CASSFLAGGTDTQYF
TGTGCCAGCAGTTTTCTAGCGGGGGGAACAGATACGCAGTATTTT
>once|TRBV29-1|.|TRBJ2-3
CSVEGLGLRGTDTQYF
TGCAGCGTTGAAGGTCTGGGGCTAAGGGGCACAGATACGCAGTATTTT
>.|TRBV7-8|TRBD2|TRBJ2-3
CASSQQRGRENTQYF
TGTGCCAGCAGCCAGCAGCGGGGGCGGGAAAATACGCAGTATTTT
>few|TRBV9|.|TRBJ2-3
CASSVASRGGDTQYF
TGTGCCAGCAGCGTAGCTTCCAGGGGTGGGGATACGCAGTATTTT
>.|TRBV6-1|TRBD2|TRBJ2-3
CASSEWLAGATDTQYF
TGTGCCAGCAGTGAGTGGCTAGCGGGAGCCACAGATACGCAGTATTTT
>.|TRBV18|TRBD2|TRBJ2-1
CASSPRSSGYNEQFF
TGTGCCAGCTCACCACGCTCTAGCGGTTACAATGAGCAGTTCTTC
>.|TRBV10-2|.|TRBJ1-5
CASSESGQPQHF
TGCGCCAGCAGTGAGTCCGGGCAGCCCCAGCATTTT
>.|TRBV5-1|TRBD2|TRBJ2-2
CASSLRVAGSANTGELFF
TGCGCCAGCAGCTTGCGGGTAGCGGGGTCCGCGAACACCGGGGAGCTGTTTTTT
>.|TRBV5-1|.|TRBJ2-5
CASSLPSGVEETQYF
TGCGCCAGCAGCTTGCCATCAGGGGTGGAAGAGACCCAGTACTTC
>.|TRBV5-1|.|TRBJ2-1
CASSPIGVQTLNEQFF
TGCGCCAGCAGCCCCATCGGGGTACAGACCCTCAATGAGCAGTTCTTC
>once|TRBV7-9|.|TRBJ2-6
CASSSRVYSFSGANVLTF
TGTGCCAGCAGCTCGCGGGTATATAGTTTCTCTGGGGCCAACGTCCTGACTTTC
>.|TRBV5-6|TRBD2|TRBJ2-3
CASSLERTSGGTDTQYF
TGTGCCAGCAGCTTGGAGCGGACTAGCGGGGGGACAGATACGCAGTATTTT
>.|TRBV11-3|TRBD2|TRBJ2-1
CASSLDRTSNEQFF
TGTGCCAGCAGCTTAGATAGGACTAGCAATGAGCAGTTCTTC
>.|TRBV30|.|TRBJ1-6
CAWTSRGGFVSPLHF
TGTGCCTGGACGAGTCGTGGGGGCTTCGTTTCACCCCTCCACTTT
>.|TRBV10-2|TRBD1|TRBJ1-1
CASSVVQGTTEAFF
TGCGCCAGCAGCGTGGTACAGGGGACCACTGAAGCTTTCTTT
>few|TRBV6-1|.|TRBJ1-3
CASSELRHGNTIYF
TGTGCCAGCAGTGAACTCAGACACGGAAACACCATATATTTT
>.|TRBV7-2|.|TRBJ1-1
CASSASWGNTEAFF
TGTGCCAGCAGCGCAAGCTGGGGCAACACTGAAGCTTTCTTT